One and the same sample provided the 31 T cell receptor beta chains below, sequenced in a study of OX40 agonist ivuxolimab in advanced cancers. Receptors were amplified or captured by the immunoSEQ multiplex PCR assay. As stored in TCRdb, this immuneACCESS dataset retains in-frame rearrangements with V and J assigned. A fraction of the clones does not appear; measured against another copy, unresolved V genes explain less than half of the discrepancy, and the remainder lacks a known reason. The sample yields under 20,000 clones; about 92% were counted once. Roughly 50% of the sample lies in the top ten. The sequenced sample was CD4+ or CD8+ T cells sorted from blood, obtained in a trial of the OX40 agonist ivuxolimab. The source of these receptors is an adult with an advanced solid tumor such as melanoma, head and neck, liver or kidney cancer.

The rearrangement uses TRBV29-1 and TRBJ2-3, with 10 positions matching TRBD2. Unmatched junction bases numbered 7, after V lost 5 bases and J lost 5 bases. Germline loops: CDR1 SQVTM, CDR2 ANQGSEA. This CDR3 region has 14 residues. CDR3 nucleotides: TGCAGCGTTTGGGGGACTAGCGAGGTAGATACGCAGTATTTT. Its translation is CSVWGTSEVDTQYF.

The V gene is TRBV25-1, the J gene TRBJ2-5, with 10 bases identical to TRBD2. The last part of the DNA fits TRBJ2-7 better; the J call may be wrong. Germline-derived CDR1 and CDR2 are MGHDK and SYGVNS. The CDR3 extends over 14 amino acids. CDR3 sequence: CASSEYIAGGEQYF. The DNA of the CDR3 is TGTGCCAGCAGTGAATATATAGCGGGAGGCGAGCAGTACTTC.

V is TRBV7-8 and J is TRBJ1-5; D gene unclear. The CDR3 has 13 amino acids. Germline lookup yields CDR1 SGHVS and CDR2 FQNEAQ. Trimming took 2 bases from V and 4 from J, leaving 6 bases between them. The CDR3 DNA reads TGTGCCAGCAGCTTATTTGGGAATCAGCCCCAGCATTTT. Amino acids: CASSLFGNQPQHF.

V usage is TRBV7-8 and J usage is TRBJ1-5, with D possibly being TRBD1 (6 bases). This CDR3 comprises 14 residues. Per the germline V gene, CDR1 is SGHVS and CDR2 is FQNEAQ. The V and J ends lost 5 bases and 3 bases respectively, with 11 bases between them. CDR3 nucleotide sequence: TGTGCCAGCAGCGATGGGACAATCAATCAGCCCCAGCATTTT. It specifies CASSDGTINQPQHF.

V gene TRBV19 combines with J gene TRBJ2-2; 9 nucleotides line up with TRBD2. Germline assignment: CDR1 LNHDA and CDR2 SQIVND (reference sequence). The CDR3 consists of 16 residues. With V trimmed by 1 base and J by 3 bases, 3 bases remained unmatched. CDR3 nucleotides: TGTGCCAGTAGTATAGGGCTAGCGGGGTACACCGGGGAGCTGTTTTTT. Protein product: CASSIGLAGYTGELFF.

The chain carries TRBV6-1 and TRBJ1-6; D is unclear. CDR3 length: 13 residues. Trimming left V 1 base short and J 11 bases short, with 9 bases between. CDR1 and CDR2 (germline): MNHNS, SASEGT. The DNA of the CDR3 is TGTGCCAGCAGTGAAGGGACCAGGCCACCCCTCCACTTT. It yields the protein CASSEGTRPPLHF.

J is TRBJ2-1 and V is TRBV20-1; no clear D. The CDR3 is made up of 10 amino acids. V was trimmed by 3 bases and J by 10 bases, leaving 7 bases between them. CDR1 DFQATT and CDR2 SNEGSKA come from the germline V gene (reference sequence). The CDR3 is CSASLSEQFF. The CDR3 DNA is TGCAGTGCTAGTCTTAGCGAGCAGTTCTTC.

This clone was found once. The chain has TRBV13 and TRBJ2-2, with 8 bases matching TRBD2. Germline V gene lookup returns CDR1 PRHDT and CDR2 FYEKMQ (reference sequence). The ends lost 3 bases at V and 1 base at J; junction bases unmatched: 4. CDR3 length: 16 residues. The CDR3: CASSLSLAGNTGELFF. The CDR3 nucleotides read TGTGCCAGCAGCTTGTCCCTAGCGGGGAACACCGGGGAGCTGTTTTTT.

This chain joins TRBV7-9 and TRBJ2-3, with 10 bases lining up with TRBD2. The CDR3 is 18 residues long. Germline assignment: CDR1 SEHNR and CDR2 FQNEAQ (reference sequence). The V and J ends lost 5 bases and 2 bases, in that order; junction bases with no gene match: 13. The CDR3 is CASSITATSGAFTDTQYF. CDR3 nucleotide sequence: TGTGCCAGCAGCATAACCGCAACTAGCGGGGCTTTCACAGATACGCAGTATTTT.

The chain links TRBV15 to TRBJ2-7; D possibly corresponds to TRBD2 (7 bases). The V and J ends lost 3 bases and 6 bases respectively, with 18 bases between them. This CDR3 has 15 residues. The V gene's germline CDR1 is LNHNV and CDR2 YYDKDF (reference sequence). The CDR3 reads CATSSTGRARGEQYF. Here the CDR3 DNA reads TGTGCCACCAGCAGTACGGGGAGGGCCAGGGGCGAGCAGTACTTC.

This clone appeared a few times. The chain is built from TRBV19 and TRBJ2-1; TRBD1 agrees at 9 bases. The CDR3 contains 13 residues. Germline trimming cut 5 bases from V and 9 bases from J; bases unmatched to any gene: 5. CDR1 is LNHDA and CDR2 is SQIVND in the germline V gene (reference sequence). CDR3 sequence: CASSLTGGAEQFF. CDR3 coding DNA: TGTGCCAGTAGTTTAACAGGGGGCGCTGAGCAGTTCTTC.

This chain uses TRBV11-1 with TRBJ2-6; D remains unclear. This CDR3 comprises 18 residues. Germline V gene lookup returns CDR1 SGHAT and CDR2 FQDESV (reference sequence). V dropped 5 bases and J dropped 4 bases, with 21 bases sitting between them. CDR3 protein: CASSGWADRVAGANVLTF. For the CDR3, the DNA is TGTGCCAGCAGCGGGTGGGCCGACCGGGTGGCAGGGGCCAACGTCCTGACTTTC.

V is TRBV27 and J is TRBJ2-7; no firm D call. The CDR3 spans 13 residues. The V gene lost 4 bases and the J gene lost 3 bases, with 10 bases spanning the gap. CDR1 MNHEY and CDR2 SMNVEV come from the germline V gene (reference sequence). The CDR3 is CASSSGVRYEQYF. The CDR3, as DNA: TGTGCCAGCAGTTCGGGTGTTCGCTACGAGCAGTACTTC.

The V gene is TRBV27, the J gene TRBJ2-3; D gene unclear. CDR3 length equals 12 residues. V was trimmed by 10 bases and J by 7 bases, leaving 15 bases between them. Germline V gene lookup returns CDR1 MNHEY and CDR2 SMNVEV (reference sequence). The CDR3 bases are TGTGCCACCACGACGGCACTAAATACGCAGTATTTT. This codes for CATTTALNTQYF.

The CDR3 region has the DNA TGCGCCAGCAGCCAAGACTGGGGGTTTGGGGAGACCCAGTACTTC. Its protein is CASSQDWGFGETQYF. This chain connects TRBV4-1 to TRBJ2-5; TRBD1 or TRBD2 may be the D gene (5 bases each). Between the trimmed V and J ends, which lost 0 bases and 5 bases, there was a span of 13 bases. This CDR3 is 15 amino acids long. Germline V gene data show CDR1 as MGHRA and CDR2 as YSYEKL.

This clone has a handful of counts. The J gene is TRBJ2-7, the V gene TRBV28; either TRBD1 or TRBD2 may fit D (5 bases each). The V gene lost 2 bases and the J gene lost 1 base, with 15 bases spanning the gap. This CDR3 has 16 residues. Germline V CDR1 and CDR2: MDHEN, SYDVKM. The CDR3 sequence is CASSLGGRGISYEQYF. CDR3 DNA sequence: TGTGCCAGCAGTTTAGGGGGACGAGGAATTTCCTACGAGCAGTACTTC.

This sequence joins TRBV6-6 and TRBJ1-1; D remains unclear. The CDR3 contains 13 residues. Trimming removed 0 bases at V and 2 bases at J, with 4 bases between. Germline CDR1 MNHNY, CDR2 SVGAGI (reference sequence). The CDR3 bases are TGTGCCAGCAGTTACTCGATAAACACTGAAGCTTTCTTT. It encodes CASSYSINTEAFF.

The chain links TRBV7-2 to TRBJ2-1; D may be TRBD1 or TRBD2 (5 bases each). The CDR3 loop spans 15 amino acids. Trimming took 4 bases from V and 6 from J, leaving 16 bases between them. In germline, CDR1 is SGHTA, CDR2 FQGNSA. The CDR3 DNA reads TGTGCCAGCAGCTCTGGGGGTCCTCGGTTCAATGAGCAGTTCTTC. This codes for CASSSGGPRFNEQFF.

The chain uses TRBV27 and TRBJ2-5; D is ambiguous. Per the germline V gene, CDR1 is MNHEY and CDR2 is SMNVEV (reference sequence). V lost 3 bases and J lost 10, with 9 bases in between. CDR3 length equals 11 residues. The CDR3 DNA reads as TGTGCCAGCAGTTTCGGCCAGGACCAGTACTTC. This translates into CASSFGQDQYF.

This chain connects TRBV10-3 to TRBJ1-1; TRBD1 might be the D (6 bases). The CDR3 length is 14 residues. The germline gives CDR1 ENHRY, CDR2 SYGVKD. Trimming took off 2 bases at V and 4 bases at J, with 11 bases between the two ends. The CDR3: CAISENRASTEAFF. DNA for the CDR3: TGTGCCATCAGTGAGAACAGGGCCAGCACTGAAGCTTTCTTT.

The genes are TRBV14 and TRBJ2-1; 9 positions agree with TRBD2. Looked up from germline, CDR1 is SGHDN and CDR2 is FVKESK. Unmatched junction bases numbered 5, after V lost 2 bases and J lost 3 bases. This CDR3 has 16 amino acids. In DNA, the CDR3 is TGTGCCAGCAGCCAACTGACTAGCGGCGTCTACAATGAGCAGTTCTTC. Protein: CASSQLTSGVYNEQFF.

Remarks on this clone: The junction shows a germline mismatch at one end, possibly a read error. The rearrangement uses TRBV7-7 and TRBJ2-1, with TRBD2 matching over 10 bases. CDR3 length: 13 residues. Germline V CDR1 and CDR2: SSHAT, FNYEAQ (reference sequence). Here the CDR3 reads CASSLGTSDEQFF. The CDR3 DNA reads TGTGCTAGCAGCTTAGGGACTAGCGATGAGCAGTTCTTC.

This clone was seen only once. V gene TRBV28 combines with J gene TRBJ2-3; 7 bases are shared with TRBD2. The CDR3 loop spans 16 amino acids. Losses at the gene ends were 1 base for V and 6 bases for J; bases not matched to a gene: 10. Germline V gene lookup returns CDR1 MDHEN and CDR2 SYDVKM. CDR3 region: CASSLFEAGVTDTQYF. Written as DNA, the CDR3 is TGTGCCAGCAGTTTATTCGAGGCGGGAGTTACCGATACGCAGTATTTT.

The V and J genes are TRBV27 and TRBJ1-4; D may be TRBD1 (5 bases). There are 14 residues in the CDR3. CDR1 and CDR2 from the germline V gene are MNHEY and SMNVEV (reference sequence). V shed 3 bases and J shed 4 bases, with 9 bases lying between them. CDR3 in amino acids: CASSLGGSNEKLFF. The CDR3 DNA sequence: TGTGCCAGCAGTTTGGGGGGAAGTAATGAAAAACTGTTTTTT.

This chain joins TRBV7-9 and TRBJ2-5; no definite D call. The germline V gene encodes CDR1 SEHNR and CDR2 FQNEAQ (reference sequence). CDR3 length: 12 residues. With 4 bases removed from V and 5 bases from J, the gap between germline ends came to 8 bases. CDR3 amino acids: CASSSTHETQYF. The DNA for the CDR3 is TGTGCCAGCAGCTCTACCCATGAGACCCAGTACTTC.

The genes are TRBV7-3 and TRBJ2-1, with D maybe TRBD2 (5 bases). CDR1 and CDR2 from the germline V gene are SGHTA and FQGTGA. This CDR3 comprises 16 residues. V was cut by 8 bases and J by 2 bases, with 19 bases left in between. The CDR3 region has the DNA TGTGCCAGCCTCCTTAAGGGTAATAGCGCCTACAATGAGCAGTTCTTC. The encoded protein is CASLLKGNSAYNEQFF.

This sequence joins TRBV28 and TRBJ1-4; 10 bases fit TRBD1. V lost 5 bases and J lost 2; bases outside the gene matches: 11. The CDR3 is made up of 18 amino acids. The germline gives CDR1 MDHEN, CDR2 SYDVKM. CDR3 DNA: TGTGCCAGCAGTGGGAACCGGGACAGGGGTTTCACTAATGAAAAACTGTTTTTT. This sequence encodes CASSGNRDRGFTNEKLFF. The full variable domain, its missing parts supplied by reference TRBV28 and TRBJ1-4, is DVKVTQSSRYLVKRTGEKVFLECVQDMDHENMFWYRQDPGLGLRLIYFSYDVKMKEKGDIPEGYSVSREKKERFSLILESASTNQTSMYLCASSGNRDRGFTNEKLFFGSGTQLSVL.

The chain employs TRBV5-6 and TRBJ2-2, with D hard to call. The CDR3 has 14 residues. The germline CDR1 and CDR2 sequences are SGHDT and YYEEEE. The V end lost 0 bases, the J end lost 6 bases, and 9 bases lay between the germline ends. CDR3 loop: CASSLVPRAGELFF. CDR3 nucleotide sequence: TGTGCCAGCAGCTTGGTGCCCCGCGCCGGGGAGCTGTTTTTT. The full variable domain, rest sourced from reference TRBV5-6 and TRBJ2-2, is DAGVTQSPTHLIKTRGQQVTLRCSPKSGHDTVSWYQQALGQGPQFIFQYYEEEERQRGNFPDRFSGHQFPNYSSELNVNALLLGDSALYLCASSLVPRAGELFFGEGSRLTVL.

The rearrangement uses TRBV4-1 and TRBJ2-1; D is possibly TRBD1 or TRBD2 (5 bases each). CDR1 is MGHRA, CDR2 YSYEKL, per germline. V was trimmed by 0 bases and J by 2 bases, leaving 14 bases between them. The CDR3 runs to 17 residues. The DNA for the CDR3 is TGCGCCAGCAGCCAAGACGCGAGGGACGGAACCTACAATGAGCAGTTCTTC. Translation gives CASSQDARDGTYNEQFF.

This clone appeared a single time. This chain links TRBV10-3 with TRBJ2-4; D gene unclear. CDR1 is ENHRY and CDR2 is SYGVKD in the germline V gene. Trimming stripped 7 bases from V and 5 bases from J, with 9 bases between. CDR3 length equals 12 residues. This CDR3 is CAIMGTQNIQYF. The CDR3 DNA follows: TGTGCCATCATGGGCACACAAAACATTCAGTACTTC.

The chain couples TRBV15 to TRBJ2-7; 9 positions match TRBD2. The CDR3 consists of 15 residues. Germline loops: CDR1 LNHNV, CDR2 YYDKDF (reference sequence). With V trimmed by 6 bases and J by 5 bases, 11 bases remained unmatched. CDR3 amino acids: CATSGIAGASHEQYF. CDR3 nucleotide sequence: TGTGCCACCAGTGGTATAGCGGGAGCTTCGCACGAGCAGTACTTC.